One and the same sample provided the 8 T cell receptor beta chains below, sequenced in a study of blood T cell repertoires in COVID-19. Some clones are missing from TCRdb's copy, which holds only in-frame ones; the method was immunoSEQ multiplex PCR. This table has approximately 400,000 clones, about 87% appearing once. The sequenced sample consisted of PBMCs or T cells enriched from blood (not recorded which). These receptor sequences come from a man aged 25 to 40 who had recovered from COVID-19.

The chain couples TRBV6-4 to TRBJ1-1; TRBD1 aligns across 11 bases. The V and J ends lost 6 bases and 5 bases, in that order; junction bases with no gene match: 8. The CDR3 has 15 residues. Per germline, CDR1 MRHNA and CDR2 SNTAGT. The CDR3 loop is CASRLTGTGGTEAFF. DNA for the CDR3: TGTGCCAGCAGACTGACCGGGACAGGGGGGACTGAAGCTTTCTTT.

The V call is TRBV11-2, the J call TRBJ1-1; possible D gene TRBD1, 5 bases. Per germline, CDR1 SGHAT and CDR2 FQNNGV. The V and J ends lost 3 bases and 6 bases respectively, with 11 bases between them. The CDR3 has 13 amino acids. The CDR3 loop is CASSFGGGAEAFF. CDR3 sequence (DNA): TGTGCCAGCAGCTTCGGGGGTGGGGCTGAAGCTTTCTTT.

The V and J genes are TRBV4-1 and TRBJ2-3; 7 bases map to TRBD1. V shed 4 bases and J 2 bases; nucleotides not matched to a gene: 9. The length of the CDR3 is 16 residues. CDR1 and CDR2 from the germline V gene are MGHRA and YSYEKL. CDR3 in amino acids: CASSLYPGQLTDTQYF. The DNA for the CDR3 is TGCGCCAGCAGCCTATACCCGGGACAGCTCACAGATACGCAGTATTTT.

The chain joins TRBV9 to TRBJ1-3, with 9 nucleotides matching TRBD1. After removal of 3 bases from V and 4 bases from J, the junction contained 2 bases not matched to a gene. CDR1 is SGDLS and CDR2 is YYNGEE in the germline V gene. The CDR3 totals 14 residues. In nucleotides, the CDR3 is TGTGCCAGCAGCGCCACAGGGGGCGGAAACACCATATATTTT. The encoded protein is CASSATGGGNTIYF.

The chain has TRBV6-6 and TRBJ2-5; the match to TRBD1 covers 8 bases. CDR3 length equals 15 residues. The V segment lost 6 bases and the J segment 6 bases; nucleotides outside the gene matches: 12. Germline values: CDR1 MNHNY, CDR2 SVGAGI (reference sequence). CDR3 protein: CASSPVDRAKKTQYF. CDR3 sequence (DNA): TGTGCCAGCAGCCCCGTGGACAGGGCCAAAAAGACCCAGTACTTC.

The chain links TRBV10-3 to TRBJ1-1, with D possibly matching TRBD1 (6 bases). Looked up from germline, CDR1 is ENHRY and CDR2 is SYGVKD. CDR3 length equals 14 residues. Trimming pared 5 bases from V and 3 bases from J, leaving 13 bases between. The CDR3 DNA reads as TGTGCCATCAGTCCCCTAGGGGGGGACACTGAAGCTTTCTTT. Protein sequence: CAISPLGGDTEAFF.

The chain uses TRBV12-5 and TRBJ1-5, with TRBD1 matching over 7 bases. The V segment lost 6 bases and the J segment 2 bases; nucleotides outside the gene matches: 7. From germline, CDR1 is LGHNT and CDR2 FRNRAP. The CDR3 sequence is 15 residues long. DNA for the CDR3: TGTGCTAGTGGCCTGACAGGGCTGGGCAATCAGCCCCAGCATTTT. Protein product: CASGLTGLGNQPQHF.

The V and J genes are TRBV5-4 and TRBJ2-7, with unresolved D. There are 13 residues in the CDR3. V lost 4 bases and J 0 bases, leaving 8 bases between the germline ends. Germline V gene sequence: CDR1 SGHNT, CDR2 YYREEE (reference sequence). The CDR3 nucleotides are TGTGCCAGCAGCCCCGACAACTCCTACGAGCAGTACTTC. Protein: CASSPDNSYEQYF.